This T cell receptor (beta chain) was retrieved from a study of blood T cell repertoires in COVID-19. Clones were read by immunoSEQ multiplex PCR, and TCRdb kept only the in-frame ones, dropping some. The sample has some 270,000 clones; 70% to 90% are singletons. With V trimmed by 2 bases and J by 7 bases, 11 bases remained unmatched. The CDR3 length is 16 residues. The germline V gene encodes CDR1 MRHNA and CDR2 SNTAGT. The chain employs TRBV6-4 and TRBJ1-2; TRBD1 agrees at 9 bases. The sequence derives from a woman between 45 and 60 years old who had been exposed to COVID-19. The source material was PBMCs or T cells enriched from blood (not recorded which). The CDR3 DNA reads TGTGCCAGCAGTGACCTTACCCGGGACAGGGACTTTGGCTACACCTTC. Translated, it gives CASSDLTRDRDFGYTF.